Each of the 10 T cell receptor beta chains below was sequenced from the same sample in a study of T cell responses to AZD1222 COVID-19 vaccine. Libraries were prepared by immunoSEQ multiplex PCR; TCRdb keeps only in-frame clonotypes and omits some of them. Among approximately 88,000 clones listed, roughly 91% were seen once. The input for sequencing was peripheral blood, taken 28 days after the second AZD1222 dose. All receptors come from an adult who received the AZD1222 COVID-19 vaccine.

This clone was observed a handful of times. CDR3: CASKLAEGETQYF. The CDR3 DNA sequence: TGTGCCAGTAAGCTAGCGGAAGGGGAGACCCAGTACTTC. The chain carries TRBV19 and TRBJ2-5, with 7 nucleotides matching TRBD2. This CDR3 is 13 amino acids long. Germline-derived CDR1 and CDR2 are LNHDA and SQIVND (reference sequence). Unmatched junction bases numbered 7, after V lost 7 bases and J lost 5 bases.

V usage is TRBV30 and J usage is TRBJ1-4; TRBD1 matches at 9 bases. Germline CDR1 and CDR2: GTSNPN and SVGIG (reference sequence). The J segment lost 4 bases and the V segment lost 1 base, leaving 1 base of the junction unmatched. The CDR3 covers 14 residues. This chain's CDR3 is CAWSATGGNEKLFF. The DNA for the CDR3 is TGTGCCTGGAGTGCGACAGGGGGTAATGAAAAACTGTTTTTT.

The V and J genes are TRBV29-1 and TRBJ1-1; 7 bases fit TRBD1. CDR3 length equals 13 residues. The J segment lost 0 bases and the V segment lost 5 bases, leaving 3 bases of the junction unmatched. Germline V gene sequence: CDR1 SQVTM, CDR2 ANQGSEA. The DNA for the CDR3 is TGCAGCGTTTGGGACAGCTTGAACACTGAAGCTTTCTTT. Translating it yields CSVWDSLNTEAFF. The full variable domain, its missing parts supplied by reference TRBV29-1 and TRBJ1-1, is SAVISQKPSRDICQRGTSLTIQCQVDSQVTMMFWYRQQPGQSLTLIATANQGSEATYESGFVIDKFPISRPNLTFSTLTVSNMSPEDSSIYLCSVWDSLNTEAFFGQGTRLTVV.

The chain carries TRBV19 and TRBJ1-2; 7 bases align to TRBD1. The CDR3 is 13 residues long. Trimming cost V 6 bases and J 8 bases; bases outside gene matches: 9. The germline V gene encodes CDR1 LNHDA and CDR2 SQIVND (reference sequence). CDR3 loop: CASRRGQGLGYTF. As DNA, the CDR3 is TGTGCCAGTAGGAGGGGGCAGGGTCTCGGCTACACCTTC.

This chain links TRBV18 with TRBJ1-5, with D unclear. CDR1 is KGHSH, CDR2 LQKENI, per germline. V was shortened by 3 bases and J by 7 bases, with 10 bases between the two germline ends. The CDR3 extends over 13 amino acids. The CDR3 DNA reads as TGTGCCAGCTCACCGACGACCGGACAGCCCCAGCATTTT. This encodes CASSPTTGQPQHF.

A note on this clone: The sample holds other DNA sequences that translate to the same CDR3. This chain uses TRBV18 with TRBJ1-2, with 8 bases matching TRBD1. The V and J ends lost 6 bases and 6 bases, in that order; junction bases with no gene match: 6. Germline V lookup: CDR1 KGHSH, CDR2 LQKENI. The CDR3 is 13 amino acids. CDR3 sequence reads: CASSPQGANGYTF. Written as DNA, the CDR3 is TGTGCCAGCTCGCCTCAGGGGGCCAATGGCTACACCTTC.

The chain couples TRBV5-6 to TRBJ2-7; 8 bases are shared with TRBD1. The CDR3 is made up of 14 amino acids. V shed 2 bases and J 4 bases; nucleotides not matched to a gene: 5. The germline gives CDR1 SGHDT, CDR2 YYEEEE. CDR3 DNA: TGTGCCAGCAGCTTTCGCAGGGGGCGTTACGAGCAGTACTTC. Translated: CASSFRRGRYEQYF.

The rearrangement links TRBV7-3 to TRBJ1-1, with D perhaps matching TRBD1 (5 bases). The CDR3 runs 13 residues. V dropped 8 bases and J dropped 4 bases, with 14 bases sitting between them. Germline CDR1 is SGHTA and CDR2 is FQGTGA. As DNA, the CDR3 is TGTGCCAGCTCTGGGGGATATTTCACTGAAGCTTTCTTT. This sequence encodes CASSGGYFTEAFF.

V is TRBV9 and J is TRBJ1-1, with D perhaps matching TRBD1 (5 bases). CDR1 SGDLS and CDR2 YYNGEE come from the germline V gene. The ends were cut back, 0 bases at V and 4 bases at J, with 10 bases in the middle. This CDR3 is 14 amino acids long. Here the CDR3 DNA reads TGTGCCAGCAGCGTAGGGGGTAGGGGCACTGAAGCTTTCTTT. Protein: CASSVGGRGTEAFF.

This clone has only one observation. The chain employs TRBV2 and TRBJ1-5; tentative D call: TRBD1 (6 bases). The CDR3 extends over 15 amino acids. The ends were cut back, 3 bases at V and 3 bases at J, with 12 bases in the middle. Germline-derived CDR1 and CDR2 are SNHLY and FYNNEI. CDR3 sequence reads: CASSDRQGYNQPQHF. DNA for the CDR3: TGTGCCAGCAGTGATCGGCAGGGGTACAATCAGCCCCAGCATTTT.